The 28 T cell receptor beta chains listed next were all sequenced from one sample in a study of neurological immune-mediated disorders. Via MiXCR, TCRdb re-called the 5' RACE reads, giving one row per CDR3 protein. In the table there are approximately 30,000 distinct CDR3 sequences, approximately 5.4% of which are singletons. The sequencing sample was made of CD4+ T cells from blood. These receptors came from a woman in her forties or fifties in good health.

This clonotype was seen at least ten times. This rearrangement joins TRBV10-3 to TRBJ1-6; tentative D call: TRBD1 (6 bases). V was clipped by 10 bases and J by 1 base, with 14 bases between them. CDR1 and CDR2 from the germline V gene are ENHRY and SYGVKD. CDR3 length: 15 amino acids. CDR3 in DNA: TGTGCCACCCGAGGGGGACAATCCTATAATTCACCCCTCCACTTT. It is translated as CATRGGQSYNSPLHF.

The table lists this clonotype with many counts. This sequence joins TRBV20-1 and TRBJ1-1; D unclear. The CDR3 is made up of 10 amino acids. Per germline, CDR1 DFQATT and CDR2 SNEGSKA (reference sequence). CDR3 amino acids: CGGQNTEAFF. The CDR3 DNA reads as TGCGGCGGTCAGAACACTGAAGCTTTCTTT.

There are many counts of this clonotype. The rearrangement joins TRBV20-1 to TRBJ2-3; tentative D call: TRBD1 (6 bases). The V and J ends lost 7 bases and 2 bases respectively, with 10 bases between them. This CDR3 contains 12 residues. The germline V gene encodes CDR1 DFQATT and CDR2 SNEGSKA (reference sequence). This chain's CDR3 is CSGQGNTDTQYF. The CDR3 coding sequence is TGCAGTGGGCAGGGGAACACAGATACGCAGTATTTT.

This clonotype occurred many times. This sequence joins TRBV28 and TRBJ1-1, with D unresolved. V was clipped by 7 bases and J by 1 base, with 10 bases between them. The CDR3 is 13 amino acids. Germline CDR1 reads MDHEN; CDR2 reads SYDVKM. CDR3 in amino acids: CASIDTSNTEAFF. CDR3 nucleotides: TGTGCCAGCATAGACACCTCGAACACTGAAGCTTTCTTT.

There are many counts of this clonotype. The genes are TRBV20-1 and TRBJ2-2, with 9 bases lining up with TRBD2. The CDR3 is 15 residues long. J was trimmed by 0 bases and V by 3 bases; bases with no gene match: 2. Germline V gene sequence: CDR1 DFQATT, CDR2 SNEGSKA (reference sequence). DNA of the CDR3: TGCAGTGCTAGGCCTAGCGGGGCGAACACCGGGGAGCTGTTTTTT. Residues: CSARPSGANTGELFF.

This clonotype was seen many times. The chain carries TRBV7-9 and TRBJ2-7; no clear D gene. The CDR3 spans 12 residues. The germline V gene encodes CDR1 SEHNR and CDR2 FQNEAQ (reference sequence). With 4 bases removed from V and 4 bases from J, the gap between germline ends came to 8 bases. The CDR3 DNA sequence: TGTGCCAGCAGCTCAATCCTTTACGAGCAGTACTTC. Translated, it gives CASSSILYEQYF.

This clonotype was recorded at least ten times. The chain links TRBV2 to TRBJ2-3; 8 bases agree with TRBD1. The CDR3 has 16 amino acids. J lost 4 bases, V lost 8 bases, and 14 bases had no gene match. CDR1 is SNHLY and CDR2 is FYNNEI in the germline V gene. The CDR3 region is CASETDRGWASDTQYF. As DNA, the CDR3 is TGTGCCAGCGAAACAGACAGGGGTTGGGCATCAGATACGCAGTATTTT.

This clonotype was seen repeatedly, ten times or more. This chain uses TRBV12-3 or TRBV12-4 with TRBJ1-1, with 7 nucleotides matching TRBD1. The CDR3 has 13 amino acids. With 6 bases clipped from V and 7 bases from J, the junction kept 8 bases outside the gene matches. This CDR3 reads CASSSLNRGEAFF. The DNA of the CDR3 is TGTGCCAGCAGCTCCCTAAACAGGGGTGAAGCTTTCTTT.

This clonotype was seen many times. The J gene is TRBJ1-2, the V gene TRBV6-1; TRBD1 matches at 9 bases. J lost 5 bases, V lost 6 bases, and 4 bases had no gene match. Germline V gene lookup returns CDR1 MNHNS and CDR2 SASEGT. CDR3 length equals 13 residues. The CDR3 is CASSQTGGYGYTF. The CDR3 region has the DNA TGTGCCAGCAGCCAGACAGGGGGGTATGGCTACACCTTC.

The table lists this clonotype with many counts. The V call is TRBV3-1, the J call TRBJ1-4; D is ambiguous. The CDR3 is made up of 16 amino acids. Germline CDR1 and CDR2: LGHDT and YNNKEL (reference sequence). The V gene lost 3 bases and the J gene lost 3 bases, with 14 bases spanning the gap. DNA of the CDR3: TGTGCCAGCAGCCAGGAGGGAATTTGGGCTAATGAAAAACTGTTTTTT. This sequence encodes CASSQEGIWANEKLFF.

This clonotype showed up many times. This sequence joins TRBV28 and TRBJ2-2; D gene unclear. This CDR3 region has 12 residues. Trimming removed 6 bases at V and 5 bases at J, with 7 bases between. Germline V CDR1 and CDR2: MDHEN, SYDVKM. The CDR3 nucleotides read TGTGCCAGCAGCCCGCCTACCGGGGAGCTGTTTTTT. This codes for CASSPPTGELFF. Based on the CDR3 plus reference TRBV28 and TRBJ2-2, the full variable domain is DVKVTQSSRYLVKRTGEKVFLECVQDMDHENMFWYRQDPGLGLRLIYFSYDVKMKEKGDIPEGYSVSREKKERFSLILESASTNQTSMYLCASSPPTGELFFGEGSRLTVL.

Ten or more counts support this clonotype. This chain connects TRBV20-1 to TRBJ2-2; 8 nucleotides line up with TRBD2. The CDR3 spans 15 residues. The V and J ends lost 6 bases and 4 bases, in that order; junction bases with no gene match: 10. Germline loops: CDR1 DFQATT, CDR2 SNEGSKA (reference sequence). The CDR3 reads CSAPRGGAPTGELFF. CDR3 bases: TGCAGTGCCCCTCGGGGGGGGGCTCCCACCGGGGAGCTGTTTTTT.

This clonotype was recorded many times. The chain couples TRBV14 to TRBJ2-7, with 8 bases aligning to TRBD2. The ends lost 5 bases at V and 1 base at J; junction bases unmatched: 13. CDR1 and CDR2 from the germline V gene are SGHDN and FVKESK. The length of the CDR3 is 17 residues. The CDR3, as DNA: TGTGCCAGCAGCAGCCGGATTAGCGGGGTCTTTTCCTACGAGCAGTACTTC. This encodes CASSSRISGVFSYEQYF.

This clonotype was seen many times. The chain combines TRBV19 with TRBJ2-1, with 9 nucleotides matching TRBD2. Trimming at V came to 6 bases and at J to 10 bases, leaving 13 bases not matched to a gene. The CDR3 covers 15 residues. Germline CDR1 and CDR2: LNHDA and SQIVND (reference sequence). As DNA, the CDR3 is TGTGCCAGTAGCCCGGGCGGGGCGGGAGGGGAGGAGCAGTTCTTC. Translated, it gives CASSPGGAGGEEQFF.

This clonotype has a count of ten or more. The V call is TRBV7-6, the J call TRBJ2-2; 7 bases match TRBD1. This CDR3 has 15 amino acids. V trimming: 5 bases; J trimming: 6 bases; junction bases outside the gene matches: 9. Germline assignment: CDR1 SGHVS and CDR2 FNYEAQ. The CDR3 here is CASSGYGQGAGELFF. The CDR3 DNA reads TGTGCCAGCAGCGGATACGGGCAGGGGGCCGGGGAGCTGTTTTTT. The complete variable domain, with remaining parts taken from reference TRBV7-6 and TRBJ2-2, reads GAGVSQSPRYKVTKRGQDVALRCDPISGHVSLYWYRQALGQGPEFLTYFNYEAQQDKSGLPNDRFSAERPEGSISTLTIQRTEQRDSAMYRCASSGYGQGAGELFFGEGSRLTVL.

This clonotype has at least ten counts. V gene TRBV27 combines with J gene TRBJ2-3; 9 nucleotides agree with TRBD1. The germline V gene encodes CDR1 MNHEY and CDR2 SMNVEV (reference sequence). The V gene end was trimmed by 2 bases and the J gene end by 1 base; junction bases not matched to a gene: 4. This CDR3 has 16 amino acids. The CDR3 loop is CASSLGQGLGTDTQYF. For the CDR3, the DNA is TGTGCCAGCAGTTTAGGACAGGGGCTCGGCACAGATACGCAGTATTTT.

This clonotype was detected many times. V is TRBV7-8 and J is TRBJ1-5; perhaps TRBD1 as D (5 bases). CDR1 SGHVS and CDR2 FQNEAQ come from the germline V gene. This CDR3 region has 14 residues. V was shortened by 2 bases and J by 4 bases, with 9 bases between the two germline ends. The CDR3 DNA sequence: TGTGCCAGCAGCTTAAGGGGAGGGAATCAGCCCCAGCATTTT. Translated, it gives CASSLRGGNQPQHF. Filled out from reference TRBV7-8 and TRBJ1-5, the complete variable domain reads GAGVSQSPRYKVAKRGQDVALRCDPISGHVSLFWYQQALGQGPEFLTYFQNEAQLDKSGLPSDRFFAERPEGSVSTLKIQRTQQEDSAVYLCASSLRGGNQPQHFGDGTRLSIL.

There are many counts of this clonotype. The genes are TRBV28 and TRBJ1-1, with 12 bases matching TRBD1. The germline CDR1 and CDR2 sequences are MDHEN and SYDVKM. The length of the CDR3 is 16 residues. V lost 6 bases, J lost 7 bases, and 12 bases stayed unmatched. CDR3 DNA: TGTGCCAGCAGACCACTTCCGGGACAGGGGGCGAGTGAAGCTTTCTTT. Residues: CASRPLPGQGASEAFF.

This clonotype was counted many times. V usage is TRBV12-3 or TRBV12-4 and J usage is TRBJ1-1; D unresolved. The CDR3 consists of 12 residues. Deletions cut 5 bases from V and 3 bases from J, with 7 bases between. The CDR3 loop reads CASSSWYTEAFF. CDR3 bases: TGTGCCAGCAGTAGTTGGTACACTGAAGCTTTCTTT.

This clonotype was found many times. The chain recombines TRBV5-1 with TRBJ1-3; TRBD1 matches at 7 bases. CDR1 is SGHRS and CDR2 is YFSETQ in the germline V gene. CDR3 size: 16 residues. Trimming removed 4 bases from V and 1 base from J; junction bases left unmatched: 8. The CDR3 DNA reads as TGCGCCAGCAGCGGGCGTACAGGGGAATCTGGAAACACCATATATTTT. As protein: CASSGRTGESGNTIYF.

In this sample, this clonotype turned up many times. CDR3 protein: CASSFSGEGNSPLHF. CDR3 DNA sequence: TGTGCCAGCAGTTTTTCGGGGGAAGGTAATTCACCCCTCCACTTT. The V and J genes are TRBV12-3 or TRBV12-4 and TRBJ1-6; perhaps TRBD1 as D (5 bases). The CDR3 spans 15 residues. The germline V and J ends were trimmed by 3 bases and 6 bases, with 12 bases remaining between them.

The rearrangement links TRBV18 to TRBJ2-2, with D unresolved. From germline, CDR1 is KGHSH and CDR2 LQKENI. CDR3 size: 15 residues. Trimming shortened V by 3 bases and J by 0 bases, and 8 bases separated the two germline ends. The CDR3 DNA reads TGTGCCAGCTCACCTAGGACGGCGAACACCGGGGAGCTGTTTTTT. Its translation is CASSPRTANTGELFF.

Many counts were recorded for this clonotype. The gene calls are TRBV9 and TRBJ2-5, with D perhaps matching TRBD2 (5 bases). Trimming took 6 bases from V and 0 from J, leaving 15 bases between them. Looked up from germline, CDR1 is SGDLS and CDR2 is YYNGEE. The CDR3 has 15 residues. The CDR3 bases are TGTGCCAGCACCCTAACCGGGAAGTACCAAGAGACCCAGTACTTC. Residues: CASTLTGKYQETQYF.

This clonotype was seen ten or more times. This chain joins TRBV7-3 and TRBJ2-7, with 8 bases lining up with TRBD2. CDR3 length: 14 residues. J lost 3 bases, V lost 5 bases, and 6 bases had no gene match. Germline V gene data show CDR1 as SGHTA and CDR2 as FQGTGA. CDR3 nucleotides: TGTGCCAGCAGCCCGGGACTAGGGCACTACGAGCAGTACTTC. Its translation: CASSPGLGHYEQYF.

This clonotype was detected many times. This chain connects TRBV28 to TRBJ1-6, with D perhaps TRBD1 (6 bases). Trimming took off 6 bases at V and 2 bases at J, with 8 bases between the two ends. This CDR3 contains 14 residues. CDR1 and CDR2 (germline): MDHEN, SYDVKM. The CDR3 DNA is TGTGCCAGCAGGGGGGCGACCTATAATTCACCCCTCCACTTT. Its translation: CASRGATYNSPLHF.

This clonotype was observed many times. V gene TRBV7-9 combines with J gene TRBJ2-2; D is possibly TRBD1 (6 bases). This CDR3 has 15 residues. The germline V gene encodes CDR1 SEHNR and CDR2 FQNEAQ (reference sequence). V shed 5 bases and J shed 1 base, with 11 bases lying between them. For the CDR3, the DNA is TGTGCCAGCAGCCCAAACAGGGTGAACACCGGGGAGCTGTTTTTT. Its protein product is CASSPNRVNTGELFF.

At least ten counts were recorded for this clonotype. This chain connects TRBV20-1 to TRBJ2-5; TRBD1 matches at 10 bases. Germline lookup yields CDR1 DFQATT and CDR2 SNEGSKA (reference sequence). V shed 8 bases and J 5 bases; nucleotides not matched to a gene: 8. The CDR3 is made up of 13 amino acids. CDR3 in amino acids: CSTRQGARETQYF. CDR3 nucleotides: TGCAGTACTCGACAGGGGGCCCGGGAGACCCAGTACTTC.

This clonotype was counted ten times or more. V is TRBV7-9 and J is TRBJ2-3, with 8 bases fitting TRBD2. The CDR3 runs 15 residues. The germline V gene encodes CDR1 SEHNR and CDR2 FQNEAQ (reference sequence). Trimming at V came to 2 bases and at J to 3 bases, leaving 4 bases not matched to a gene. The CDR3 bases are TGTGCCAGCAGCTTACGGGGGGGAGAGACAGATACGCAGTATTTT. Translating it yields CASSLRGGETDTQYF.